The clone carrying this TCR beta chain was seen more than once but under ten times. The source of the sample is a study of blood T cell repertoires in COVID-19. Some clones are missing from TCRdb's copy, which holds only in-frame ones; the method was immunoSEQ multiplex PCR. The repertoire holds 250,000 to 300,000 clones, with more than 70% as singletons. Sequencing input: peripheral blood. The TCR was taken from a woman aged 40 to 50 who had recovered from COVID-19.

CDR3 protein: CASSPPGRGGYEQYF. The CDR3 DNA is TGTGCCAGTAGTCCTCCAGGGAGAGGGGGCTACGAGCAGTACTTC. The rearrangement joins TRBV19 to TRBJ2-7, with a possible D match to TRBD1 (6 bases). CDR1 LNHDA and CDR2 SQIVND come from the germline V gene (reference sequence). V lost 5 bases and J 3 bases, leaving 17 bases between the germline ends. This CDR3 is 15 amino acids long.